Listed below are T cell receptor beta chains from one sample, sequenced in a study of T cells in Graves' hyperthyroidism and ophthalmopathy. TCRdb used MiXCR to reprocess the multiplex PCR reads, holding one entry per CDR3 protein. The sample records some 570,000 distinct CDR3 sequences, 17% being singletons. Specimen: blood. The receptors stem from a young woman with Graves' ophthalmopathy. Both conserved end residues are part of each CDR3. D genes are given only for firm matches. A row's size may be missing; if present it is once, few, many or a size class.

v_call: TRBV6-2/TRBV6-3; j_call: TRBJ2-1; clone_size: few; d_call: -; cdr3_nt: TGTGCCAGCCGGGGCAGCTTCAGCTCCTACAATGAGCAGTTCTTC; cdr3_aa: CASRGSFSSYNEQFF
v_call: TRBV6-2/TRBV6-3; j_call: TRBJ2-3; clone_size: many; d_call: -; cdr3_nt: TGTGCCAGCACCCAAACACAGGCACCAGCGCAGTATTTT; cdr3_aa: CASTQTQAPAQYF
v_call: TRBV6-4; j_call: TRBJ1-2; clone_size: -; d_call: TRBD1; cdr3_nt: TGTGCCAGCAGTGAGTCTCCGGGACAGGGCTATGGCTACACCTTC; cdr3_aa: CASSESPGQGYGYTF
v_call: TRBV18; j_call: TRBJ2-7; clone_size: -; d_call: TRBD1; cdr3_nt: TGTGCCAGCTCACCCCTCGGCCCGGGACAGGGCGGCTCCTACGAGCAGTACTTC; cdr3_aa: CASSPLGPGQGGSYEQYF
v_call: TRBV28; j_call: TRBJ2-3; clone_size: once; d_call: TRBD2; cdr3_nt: TGTGCCAGCAGCGTCGGACTAGCGGGAGGTTTGGCAGATACGCAGTATTTT; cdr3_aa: CASSVGLAGGLADTQYF
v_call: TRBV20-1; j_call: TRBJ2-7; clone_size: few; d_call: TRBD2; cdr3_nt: TGCAGTGCTAGACCTAGACTAGCGGGAGGGGCGCCGTACTTC; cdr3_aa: CSARPRLAGGAPYF
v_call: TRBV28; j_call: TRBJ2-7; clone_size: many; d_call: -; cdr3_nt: TGTGCCAGCAGCGGGGGCGGGATCCGTTACGAGCAGTACTTC; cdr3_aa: CASSGGGIRYEQYF
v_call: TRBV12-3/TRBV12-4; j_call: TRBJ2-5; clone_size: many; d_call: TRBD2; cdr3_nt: TGTGCCAGCAGTTTAGGGCTAGCGGTCCTTGAGACCCAGTACTTC; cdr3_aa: CASSLGLAVLETQYF
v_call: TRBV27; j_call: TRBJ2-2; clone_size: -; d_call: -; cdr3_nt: TGTGCCAGCAGTCGCAATTTCGAGAACACCGGGGAGCTGTTTTTT; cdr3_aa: CASSRNFENTGELFF
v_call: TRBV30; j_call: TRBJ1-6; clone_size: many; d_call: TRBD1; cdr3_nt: TGTGCCTGGAGGATACAGGGGGCAGGAAATTCACCCCTCCACTTT; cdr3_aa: CAWRIQGAGNSPLHF
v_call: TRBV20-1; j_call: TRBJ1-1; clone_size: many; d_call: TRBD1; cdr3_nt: TGCAGTGCTAGTTTTCAGGGGGTGAACACTGAAGCTTTCTTT; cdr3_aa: CSASFQGVNTEAFF
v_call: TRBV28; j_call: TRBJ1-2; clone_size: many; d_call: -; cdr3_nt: TGTGCCAGCAGTTTATATAACTATGGCTACACCTTC; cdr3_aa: CASSLYNYGYTF
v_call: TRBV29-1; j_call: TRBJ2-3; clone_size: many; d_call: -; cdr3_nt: TGCAGCGTTGAAGATCAGGGGACCAGCACAGATACGCAGTATTTT; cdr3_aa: CSVEDQGTSTDTQYF
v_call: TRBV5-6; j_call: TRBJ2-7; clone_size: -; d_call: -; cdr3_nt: TGTGCCAGCAGCTTTTGGGGTTTGATCCACGAGCAGTACTTC; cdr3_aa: CASSFWGLIHEQYF
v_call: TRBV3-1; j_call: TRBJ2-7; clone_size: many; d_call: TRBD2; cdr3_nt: TGTGCCAGCAGCCAAGGGCTTGTTAGCGGGAGGACTACCTACGAGCAGTACTTC; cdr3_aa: CASSQGLVSGRTTYEQYF
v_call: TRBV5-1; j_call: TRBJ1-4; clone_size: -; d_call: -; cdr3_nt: TGCGCCAGCAGCTTGTTCTTTGGACGGAAAGAAAATGAAAAACTGTTTTTT; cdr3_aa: CASSLFFGRKENEKLFF
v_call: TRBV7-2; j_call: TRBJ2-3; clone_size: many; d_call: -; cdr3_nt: TGTGCCAGCAGCTTATGGACAGGCACAGATACGCAGTATTTT; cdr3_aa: CASSLWTGTDTQYF
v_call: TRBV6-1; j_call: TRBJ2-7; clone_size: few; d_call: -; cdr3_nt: TGTGCCAGCAGTGAACTGGTTTCGAGCTCCTACGAGCAGTACTTC; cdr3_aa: CASSELVSSSYEQYF
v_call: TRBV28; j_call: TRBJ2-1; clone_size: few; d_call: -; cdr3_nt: TGTGCCAGCAGTTCGTTCCCGGGCCTAGGGAATGAGCAGTTCTTC; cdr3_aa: CASSSFPGLGNEQFF
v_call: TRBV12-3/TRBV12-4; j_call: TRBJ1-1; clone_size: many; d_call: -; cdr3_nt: TGTGCCAGCAGCCTGACAAGGGGCACGTTCACTGAAGCTTTCTTT; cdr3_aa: CASSLTRGTFTEAFF
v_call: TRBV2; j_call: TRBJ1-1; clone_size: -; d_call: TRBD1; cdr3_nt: TGTGCCAGCAATCCAGGGACAGGGAACCCTGAAGCTTTCTTT; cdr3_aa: CASNPGTGNPEAFF
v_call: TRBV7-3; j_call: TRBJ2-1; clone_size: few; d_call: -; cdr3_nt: TGTGCCAGCAGCTTAAGGGGAAGCGGGCTAAATGAGCAGTTCTTC; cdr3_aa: CASSLRGSGLNEQFF
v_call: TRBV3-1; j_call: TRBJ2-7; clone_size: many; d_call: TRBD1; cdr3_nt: TGTGCCAGCAGCCTCGGGACAGCCGGCGAGCAGTACTTC; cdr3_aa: CASSLGTAGEQYF
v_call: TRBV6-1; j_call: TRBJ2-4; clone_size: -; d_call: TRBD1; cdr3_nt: TGTGCCAGCAGCGGGACAGGGGGAACCAAAAACATTCAGTACTTC; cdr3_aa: CASSGTGGTKNIQYF
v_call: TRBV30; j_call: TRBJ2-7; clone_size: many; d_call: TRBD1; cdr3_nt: TGTGCCTGGAGGCGGTCCAGGGGGAACTACGAGCAGTACTTC; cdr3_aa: CAWRRSRGNYEQYF
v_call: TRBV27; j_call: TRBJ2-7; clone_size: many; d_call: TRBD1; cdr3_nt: TGTGCCAGCAGTTTCCAGGGGGCATACGAGCAGTACTTC; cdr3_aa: CASSFQGAYEQYF
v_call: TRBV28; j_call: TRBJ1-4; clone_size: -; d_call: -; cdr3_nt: TGTGCCAGCAGTCCCCTCGGGCTTCGGGCAACTAATGAAAAACTGTTTTTT; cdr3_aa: CASSPLGLRATNEKLFF
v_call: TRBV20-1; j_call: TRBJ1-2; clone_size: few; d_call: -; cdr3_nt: TGCAGTGCCGTCCGGGACACCTATGGCTACACCTTC; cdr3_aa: CSAVRDTYGYTF
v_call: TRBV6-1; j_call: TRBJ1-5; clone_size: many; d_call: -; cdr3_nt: TGTGCCAGCAGCGACACTTACAGCAAGGGGAGCAATCAGCCCCAGCATTTT; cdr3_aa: CASSDTYSKGSNQPQHF
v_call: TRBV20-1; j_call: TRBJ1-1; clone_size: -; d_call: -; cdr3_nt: TGCAGTGCTAGAGATATGGGGGGTGAAGCTTTCTTT; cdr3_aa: CSARDMGGEAFF